The clone carrying this TCR beta chain was observed once. This specimen comes from a study of PD-L1 blockade in urothelial cancer. Profiled with immunoSEQ multiplex PCR; TCRdb holds only in-frame clones, not every one. The repertoire holds tens of thousands of clones, with approximately 82% as singletons. V shed 2 bases and J 5 bases; nucleotides not matched to a gene: 7. CDR1 MNHNY and CDR2 SVGAGI come from the germline V gene (reference sequence). The CDR3 is 15 amino acids. The sequencing here drew on PBMCs, taken around atezolizumab (anti-PD-L1) treatment. The rearrangement links TRBV6-6 to TRBJ2-5; 8 nucleotides agree with TRBD2. This receptor was taken from a man between 65 and 85 years old with urothelial cancer. Written as DNA, the CDR3 is TGTGCCAGCAGTTACCGGACGGGGGGGGAGGAGACCCAGTACTTC. Translated, it gives CASSYRTGGEETQYF.